This T cell receptor beta chain emerged from a study of cytomegalovirus exposure and HLA in healthy donors. Study findings and constraints: The study labeled fewer than 200 TCR beta chains cytomegalovirus-associated. It was only CMV serostatus that was available as immune exposure information.

The V gene's germline CDR1 is SGHTA and CDR2 FQGNSA. The CDR3 contains 15 residues. Trimming took off 7 bases at V and 2 bases at J, with 15 bases between the two ends. Researchers ran the PCR with 60 Vbeta and 13 Jbeta primers. The table came from immunoSEQ multiplex PCR; TCRdb's copy has only in-frame clones and leaves some out. The sample consists of 90,000 to 130,000 clones, roughly 80% of them appearing once. About this clone: Antigen specificity is unknown.

The sequenced sample consisted of PBMCs. The clonotype comes from a woman aged 25 to 39 in good health and CMV-seronegative. The chain carries TRBV7-2 and TRBJ1-5; a possible D gene is TRBD1 (6 bases). CDR3 protein: CASKLQGLGNQPQHF. The DNA for the CDR3 is TGTGCCAGCAAGTTACAGGGACTAGGCAATCAGCCCCAGCATTTT.